This TCR beta chain was obtained from a study of cytomegalovirus exposure and HLA in healthy donors. At the level of the study: The same platform used for the 666 first-cohort repertoires was also used for the 120 or so validation repertoires, as a later analysis reported. Study-level results: Among TCR beta chains, those listed as cytomegalovirus-associated numbered about 160. As was reported, the classifier diagnosed cytomegalovirus status with high specificity and sensitivity.

There are 16 residues in the CDR3. V was clipped by 2 bases and J by 2 bases; unmatched bases: 7. Germline CDR1 and CDR2: SGHDT and YYEEEE. Turning to this clone: Its antigen is unknown.

Produced via immunoSEQ multiplex PCR; TCRdb's table is partial and in-frame only. The sample holds approximately 300,000 clones, roughly 88% seen once. The TCR originated in a woman under 30 in good health and CMV-seronegative. Sequencing used PBMCs. The chain uses TRBV5-6 and TRBJ1-2; TRBD1 matches at 9 bases. The CDR3, as DNA: TGTGCCAGCAGCTTAAAACAGGGGGCAGGGAACTATGGCTACACCTTC. This encodes CASSLKQGAGNYGYTF. Full variable domain (rest looked up from reference TRBV5-6 and TRBJ1-2): DAGVTQSPTHLIKTRGQQVTLRCSPKSGHDTVSWYQQALGQGPQFIFQYYEEEERQRGNFPDRFSGHQFPNYSSELNVNALLLGDSALYLCASSLKQGAGNYGYTFGSGTRLTVV.